This TCR beta chain was recovered during a study of shared clonotypes between healthy human individuals. This CDR3 is built from 15 residues. Germline CDR1 SGHDT, CDR2 YYEEEE. Trimming at V came to 5 bases and at J to 4 bases, leaving 6 bases not matched to a gene. Assay: immunoSEQ multiplex PCR; the TCRdb copy retains only in-frame clones and omits some. The table includes roughly 500,000 clones, roughly 95% detected once. V is TRBV5-6 and J is TRBJ2-1, with 10 bases fitting TRBD1. The specimen sequenced was naive CD4+ T cells sorted from blood. Sample subset: CD45RA+ positively selected. This receptor was identified in a woman in her 30s in good health. The CDR3 spells CASRSTGGSYNEQFF. CDR3 in DNA: TGTGCCAGCAGATCGACAGGGGGCTCTTACAATGAGCAGTTCTTC.